The next 6 T cell receptor beta chains were all read from a single sample in a study of identical twins. TCRdb itself ran the 5' RACE reads through MiXCR, one entry per CDR3 protein. The sample records hundreds of thousands of distinct CDR3 sequences, 15% to 20% being singletons. This sample also belongs to another study, concerning T cells expressing NK-cell markers.

The specimen sequenced was PBMCs. The receptors here all came from a woman aged 18 to 35 in good health.

This clonotype appeared a few times. The V call is TRBV20-1, the J call TRBJ2-7, with TRBD2 matching over 11 bases. The CDR3 loop spans 17 amino acids. The V and J ends lost 1 base and 2 bases, in that order; junction bases with no gene match: 10. Germline V gene data show CDR1 as DFQATT and CDR2 as SNEGSKA (reference sequence). CDR3 sequence reads: CSARARLAGPKAYEQYF. CDR3 DNA: TGCAGTGCTAGAGCTCGACTAGCGGGGCCTAAGGCCTACGAGCAGTACTTC.

This rearrangement joins TRBV7-9 to TRBJ2-3; the D is unclear. This CDR3 is built from 14 residues. The V gene lost 1 base and the J gene lost 6 bases, with 11 bases spanning the gap. Germline-derived CDR1 and CDR2 are SEHNR and FQNEAQ (reference sequence). CDR3 loop: CASSLVELSDTQYF. The DNA of the CDR3 is TGTGCCAGCAGCTTAGTAGAGTTGTCGGATACGCAGTATTTT.

V and J are TRBV6-5 and TRBJ2-1, with TRBD2 identical over 12 bases. Germline V CDR1 and CDR2: MNHEY, SVGAGI. There are 15 residues in the CDR3. V dropped 5 bases and J dropped 8; count of bases not matched to a gene: 7. CDR3 DNA sequence: TGTGCCAGCAGTACTGGGCTAGCGGGGGGGGATGAGCAGTTCTTC. Its translation: CASSTGLAGGDEQFF.

This clonotype has only a few counts. The gene calls are TRBV12-3 or TRBV12-4 and TRBJ1-1; D perhaps matches TRBD1 (5 bases). The CDR3 has 13 residues. V was pared by 7 bases and J by 1 base, with 10 bases between. CDR3 nucleotide sequence: TGTGCCAGCACGAGCAGGGAGAACACTGAAGCTTTCTTT. Translated, it gives CASTSRENTEAFF.

This clonotype has a count of ten or more. The chain joins TRBV6-5 to TRBJ1-4; D possibly corresponds to TRBD1 (5 bases). Germline V CDR1 and CDR2: MNHEY, SVGAGI. V was cut by 4 bases and J by 0 bases, with 12 bases left in between. The CDR3 has 16 amino acids. This CDR3 is CASSSGDLPTNEKLFF. The CDR3 DNA reads TGTGCCAGCAGTTCGGGGGACTTACCAACTAATGAAAAACTGTTTTTT.

This clonotype was detected only a few times. This sequence joins TRBV20-1 and TRBJ2-1, with a weak D call TRBD2 (5 bases). The CDR3 covers 14 residues. V was pared by 5 bases and J by 6 bases, with 17 bases between. The V gene's germline CDR1 is DFQATT and CDR2 SNEGSKA (reference sequence). This CDR3 is CSARRTPPINEQFF. In DNA, the CDR3 is TGCAGTGCTCGGCGGACTCCCCCTATCAATGAGCAGTTCTTC.